Each of the 2 T cell receptor beta chains below was sequenced from the same sample in a study of shared clonotypes between healthy human individuals. Clones were read by immunoSEQ multiplex PCR, and TCRdb kept only the in-frame ones, dropping some. This sample has 150,000 to 200,000 clones; roughly 91% occur once, and the top ten carry around 0.072%. The material sequenced was naive CD4+ T cells sorted from blood. As for subset: CD45RA+ positively selected. The receptors come from a woman in her twenties or thirties in good health.

This sequence joins TRBV7-9 and TRBJ2-1; 10 nucleotides agree with TRBD2. The CDR3 consists of 13 residues. Per germline, CDR1 SEHNR and CDR2 FQNEAQ (reference sequence). J was trimmed by 7 bases and V by 6 bases; bases with no gene match: 3. The CDR3: CASSTAGGNEQFF. CDR3 DNA: TGTGCCAGCAGTACAGCGGGAGGGAATGAGCAGTTCTTC.

V usage is TRBV11-2 and J usage is TRBJ1-5; D call uncertain. Between the trimmed V and J ends, which lost 2 bases and 8 bases, there was a span of 13 bases. The CDR3 covers 14 residues. Germline CDR1 is SGHAT and CDR2 is FQNNGV. The CDR3 here is CASSLLVSSKPQHF. In DNA, the CDR3 is TGTGCCAGCAGCTTATTGGTGTCATCAAAGCCCCAGCATTTT. Combining the CDR3 with reference TRBV11-2 and TRBJ1-5 gives the whole variable domain EAGVAQSPRYKIIEKRQSVAFWCNPISGHATLYWYQQILGQGPKLLIQFQNNGVVDDSQLPKDRFSAERLKGVDSTLKIQPAKLEDSAVYLCASSLLVSSKPQHFGDGTRLSIL.